In its sample, the clone carrying this T cell receptor beta chain was seen many times. This entry is derived from a study of regulatory T cells in long-lasting Graves disease. Arm-PCR of CDR3 regions with iRepertoire HTBI primers generated TCR beta libraries. One entry per CDR3 protein, called by TCRdb with MiXCR from the multiplex PCR reads. The data hold about 530,000 distinct CDR3 sequences, with about 16% observed a single time. Time point specified: newly diagnosed GD, antithyroid drugs for less than 3 months. PBMCs were the source of the RNA used for TCR sequencing. This CDR3 is 14 amino acids long. CDR1 is SGHAT and CDR2 is FQNNGV in the germline V gene. Trimming cost V 3 bases and J 3 bases, with 11 bases left between them. These data were also reused for a study on T cells in Graves' hyperthyroidism and ophthalmopathy. From that second work: Used for diagnoses were clinical symptoms, serum thyroxine and TRAb, thyroid ultrasound and orbital computed tomography. The HTBI primer set served for first-round RT-PCR of the TCR CDR3.

The material sequenced was peripheral blood mononuclear cells (PBMCs), taken at new diagnosis, from a patient treated with antithyroid drugs. This sequence was found in a woman in her forties or fifties with Graves disease. The rearrangement uses TRBV11-2 and TRBJ1-1; D call uncertain. The CDR3 loop reads CASSLEVRDTEAFF. CDR3 DNA sequence: TGTGCCAGCAGCTTGGAAGTTCGTGACACTGAAGCTTTCTTT.